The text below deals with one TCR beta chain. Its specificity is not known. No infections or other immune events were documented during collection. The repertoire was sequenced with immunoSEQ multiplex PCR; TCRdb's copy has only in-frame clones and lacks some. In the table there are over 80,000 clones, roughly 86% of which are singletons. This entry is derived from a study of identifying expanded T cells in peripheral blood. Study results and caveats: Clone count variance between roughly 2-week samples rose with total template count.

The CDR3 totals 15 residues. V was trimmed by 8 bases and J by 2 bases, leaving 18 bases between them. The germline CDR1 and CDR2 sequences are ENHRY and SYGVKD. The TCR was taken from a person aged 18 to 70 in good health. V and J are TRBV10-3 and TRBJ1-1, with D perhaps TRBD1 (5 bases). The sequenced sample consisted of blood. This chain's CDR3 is CAIGRDEALNTEAFF. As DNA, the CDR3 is TGTGCCATCGGCAGGGATGAGGCCCTTAACACTGAAGCTTTCTTT.